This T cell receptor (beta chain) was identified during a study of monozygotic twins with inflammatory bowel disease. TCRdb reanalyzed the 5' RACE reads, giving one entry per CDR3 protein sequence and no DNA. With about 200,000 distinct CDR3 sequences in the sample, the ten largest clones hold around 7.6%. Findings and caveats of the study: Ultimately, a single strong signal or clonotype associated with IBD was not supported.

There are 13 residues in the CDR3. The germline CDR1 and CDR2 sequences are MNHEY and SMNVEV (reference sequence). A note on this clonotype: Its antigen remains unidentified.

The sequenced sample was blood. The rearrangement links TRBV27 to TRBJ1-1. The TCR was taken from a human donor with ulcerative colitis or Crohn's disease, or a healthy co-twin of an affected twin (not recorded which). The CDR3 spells CASSVTGNTEAFF.